A single sample gave rise to the 17 T cell receptor beta chains below, sequenced in a study of identical twins. In TCRdb, the 5' RACE reads were re-called with MiXCR into one record per CDR3 protein. This table holds about 720,000 distinct CDR3 sequences, 15% to 20% found once. These data were likewise used in another study, on T cells expressing NK-cell markers.

Sample: PBMCs. Source of these receptors: a woman in her late teens or twenties in good health.

The CDR3 loop reads CASSSSLDFWRGTQYF. Here the CDR3 DNA reads TGTGCCAGCAGTTCGTCCCTCGACTTTTGGCGGGGGACCCAGTACTTC. The rearrangement uses TRBV27 and TRBJ2-5; D may be TRBD2 (6 bases). There are 16 residues in the CDR3. V dropped 4 bases and J dropped 7 bases, with 22 bases sitting between them. Germline V gene lookup returns CDR1 MNHEY and CDR2 SMNVEV (reference sequence).

This clonotype was picked up a small number of times. The chain combines TRBV6-2 or TRBV6-3 with TRBJ2-1; 9 bases agree with TRBD1. The CDR3 totals 16 residues. Germline V gene lookup returns CDR1 MNHEY and CDR2 SVGEGT. The junction had 12 bases not matched to a gene; V was cut back by 4 bases and J by 8 bases. Here the CDR3 reads CASSLPPGQGLYEQFF. The CDR3, as DNA: TGTGCCAGCAGTTTACCCCCGGGACAGGGATTATATGAGCAGTTCTTC.

The V gene is TRBV5-1, the J gene TRBJ2-2; D not certain. CDR1 and CDR2 (germline): SGHRS, YFSETQ. Trimming took off 0 bases at V and 11 bases at J, with 11 bases between the two ends. This CDR3 is 13 amino acids long. The CDR3 loop reads CASSLDSPNELFF. The CDR3 coding sequence is TGCGCCAGCAGCTTGGATTCGCCCAACGAGCTGTTTTTT.

This chain connects TRBV7-2 to TRBJ2-7; possible D gene TRBD1, 6 bases. Germline V lookup: CDR1 SGHTA, CDR2 FQGNSA. V lost 1 base, J lost 2 bases, and 15 bases lay in between. The CDR3 contains 16 residues. The CDR3 nucleotides read TGTGCCAGCAGCTTAGGTGCGACAGGAAACCCCTACGAGCAGTACTTC. This encodes CASSLGATGNPYEQYF. The variable domain in full, with the rest retrieved from reference TRBV7-2 and TRBJ2-7, is GAGVSQSPSNKVTEKGKDVELRCDPISGHTALYWYRQSLGQGLEFLIYFQGNSAPDKSGLPSDRFSAERTGGSVSTLTIQRTQQEDSAVYLCASSLGATGNPYEQYFGPGTRLTVT.

V and J are TRBV10-3 and TRBJ1-2, with 12 bases lining up with TRBD1. The CDR3 consists of 16 residues. With 7 bases clipped from V and 4 bases from J, the junction kept 10 bases outside the gene matches. CDR1 and CDR2 (germline): ENHRY, SYGVKD. CDR3 protein: CAINPGTGGRGYGYTF. CDR3 DNA sequence: TGTGCCATCAACCCTGGGACAGGGGGCAGGGGCTATGGCTACACCTTC.

V and J are TRBV15 and TRBJ2-7; 8 bases are a match to TRBD1. Trimming at V came to 2 bases and at J to 5 bases, leaving 5 bases not matched to a gene. The length of the CDR3 is 14 residues. From germline, CDR1 is LNHNV and CDR2 YYDKDF (reference sequence). The CDR3 DNA reads as TGTGCCACCAGCAGACCGATGGACAGGGACGAGCAGTACTTC. Its translation is CATSRPMDRDEQYF.

The chain is built from TRBV7-9 and TRBJ2-5; no reliable D call. Germline V lookup: CDR1 SEHNR, CDR2 FQNEAQ (reference sequence). This CDR3 is 14 amino acids long. V was shortened by 6 bases and J by 7 bases, with 18 bases between the two germline ends. The CDR3 coding sequence is TGTGCCAGCAGACATCAGTACCCTGTATCGACCCAGTACTTC. Its protein is CASRHQYPVSTQYF. The full variable domain, its missing parts supplied by reference TRBV7-9 and TRBJ2-5, is DTGVSQNPRHKITKRGQNVTFRCDPISEHNRLYWYRQTLGQGPEFLTYFQNEAQLEKSRLLSDRFSAERPKGSFSTLEIQRTEQGDSAMYLCASRHQYPVSTQYFGPGTRLLVL.

This clonotype was observed a handful of times. V usage is TRBV5-1 and J usage is TRBJ1-1; D uncertain. In germline, CDR1 is SGHRS, CDR2 YFSETQ. The ends were cut back, 4 bases at V and 0 bases at J, with 7 bases in the middle. CDR3 size: 13 residues. The CDR3 DNA is TGCGCCAGCAGCCGTTACTTGAACACTGAAGCTTTCTTT. This gives the protein CASSRYLNTEAFF. The full variable domain, its missing parts supplied by reference TRBV5-1 and TRBJ1-1, is KAGVTQTPRYLIKTRGQQVTLSCSPISGHRSVSWYQQTPGQGLQFLFEYFSETQRNKGNFPGRFSGRQFSNSRSEMNVSTLELGDSALYLCASSRYLNTEAFFGQGTRLTVV.

The chain recombines TRBV6-1 with TRBJ2-1, with TRBD2 matching 7 bases. The V and J ends lost 6 bases and 0 bases, in that order; junction bases with no gene match: 2. Germline V gene sequence: CDR1 MNHNS, CDR2 SASEGT. The CDR3 consists of 14 residues. The CDR3 coding sequence is TGTGCCAGCAGCGGGAGGAGCTCCTACAATGAGCAGTTCTTC. It translates to CASSGRSSYNEQFF.

The chain combines TRBV18 with TRBJ2-4; tentatively, D is TRBD1 (5 bases). Trimming shortened V by 3 bases and J by 0 bases, and 12 bases separated the two germline ends. Germline V CDR1 and CDR2: KGHSH, LQKENI. There are 16 residues in the CDR3. CDR3 loop: CASSPPTVLAKNIQYF. For the CDR3, the DNA is TGTGCCAGCTCACCGCCGACAGTCCTAGCCAAAAACATTCAGTACTTC. The entire variable domain, with the rest obtained from reference TRBV18 and TRBJ2-4, is as follows: NAGVMQNPRHLVRRRGQEARLRCSPMKGHSHVYWYRQLPEEGLKFMVYLQKENIIDESGMPKERFSAEFPKEGPSILRIQQVVRGDSAAYFCASSPPTVLAKNIQYFGAGTRLSVL.

This clonotype showed up just once. The chain joins TRBV6-2 or TRBV6-3 to TRBJ2-1; D gene ambiguous. V was pared by 8 bases and J by 7 bases, with 18 bases between. Looked up from germline, CDR1 is MNHEY and CDR2 is SVGEGT. The CDR3 covers 14 residues. The CDR3 region has the DNA TGTGCCAGCCGCAATCCCAGCGAAGGTAATGAGCAGTTCTTC. Translated: CASRNPSEGNEQFF.

This clonotype came up a few times. The chain links TRBV7-2 to TRBJ2-7, with a tentative D call TRBD2 (5 bases). This CDR3 spans 13 amino acids. Germline CDR1 SGHTA, CDR2 FQGNSA. V dropped 5 bases and J dropped 3 bases, with 11 bases sitting between them. The CDR3 protein is CASSPRGGYEQYF. CDR3 in DNA: TGTGCCAGCAGCCCACGAGGAGGCTACGAGCAGTACTTC.

This clonotype has a count of ten or more. The chain uses TRBV25-1 and TRBJ2-3, with 9 bases lining up with TRBD2. Germline V gene sequence: CDR1 MGHDK, CDR2 SYGVNS. The junction had 11 bases not matched to a gene; V was cut back by 4 bases and J by 6 bases. CDR3 size: 16 residues. The CDR3 DNA follows: TGTGCCAGCAGTGGGGCCTGGACTAGCGCCGACGATACGCAGTATTTT. Amino acids: CASSGAWTSADDTQYF.

This chain links TRBV5-1 with TRBJ1-1; maybe TRBD1 (5 bases). The germline gives CDR1 SGHRS, CDR2 YFSETQ. Trimming removed 2 bases at V and 5 bases at J, with 13 bases between. This CDR3 is 14 amino acids long. The CDR3 nucleotides read TGCGCCAGCAGCTTAAAAGGGGTGATGACTGAAGCTTTCTTT. Its protein product is CASSLKGVMTEAFF.

This clonotype occurred a few times. This chain connects TRBV19 to TRBJ2-7; TRBD1 is a possible D gene (5 bases). Germline-derived CDR1 and CDR2 are LNHDA and SQIVND (reference sequence). CDR3 length: 15 residues. V lost 2 bases, J lost 5 bases, and 16 bases lay in between. The CDR3 DNA follows: TGTGCCAGTAGTATACGGGCGGCAGGGAACCACGAGCAGTACTTC. It yields the protein CASSIRAAGNHEQYF.

The V and J genes are TRBV12-3 or TRBV12-4 and TRBJ2-1, with D perhaps TRBD2 (6 bases). The length of the CDR3 is 16 residues. Trimming cost V 7 bases and J 3 bases, with 19 bases left between them. CDR3 nucleotide sequence: TGTGCCAGCACCCACAGCGGGCCCACCATCTACAATGAGCAGTTCTTC. It encodes CASTHSGPTIYNEQFF.

This clonotype has just a few counts. V usage is TRBV20-1 and J usage is TRBJ2-7, with TRBD2 matching over 11 bases. The CDR3 has 13 residues. J gave up 5 bases and V 6 bases, and 6 bases lay outside the gene matches. Germline V gives CDR1 DFQATT, CDR2 SNEGSKA (reference sequence). CDR3 region: CSATGLAVNEQYF. The DNA for the CDR3 is TGCAGTGCGACGGGACTAGCGGTGAACGAGCAGTACTTC.